This TCR beta chain was recovered during a study of blood T cell repertoires in COVID-19. At the level of the study: There were acute and convalescent COVID-19 samples, and they came from the United States, Italy and Spain. Sources were T cells, B-cell-depleted T cells, or PBMCs; the material itself was cDNA or gDNA.

Original data processing: Reference gene primer amplification gave nucleated cell count estimates. Libraries were prepared by immunoSEQ multiplex PCR; TCRdb keeps only in-frame clonotypes and omits some of them. V and J calls and clone size are given by that table; D and trimming were obtained from the DNA. The profile shows roughly 40,000 clones, around 76% of them singletons. The germline V gene has CDR1 LNHDA and CDR2 SQIVND (reference sequence). Trimming cost V 2 bases and J 6 bases, with 13 bases left between them. The CDR3 has 14 amino acids. This clone occurred a few times. Sample: peripheral blood. The TCR comes from an older man with acute or convalescent COVID-19. J is TRBJ1-2 and V is TRBV19; possible D gene TRBD1, 5 bases. For the CDR3, the DNA is TGTGCCAGTAGTATATGGGAGGGGAAAGATGGCTACACCTTC. It yields the protein CASSIWEGKDGYTF.